One sample yielded the 5 T cell receptor beta chains listed below, sequenced in a study of T cell responses to AZD1222 COVID-19 vaccine. Repertoires were generated with immunoSEQ multiplex PCR, while TCRdb's copy carries only in-frame clones and drops some. Of 140,000 or so clones in the sample, 91% were seen once. This material consisted of peripheral blood, taken 28 days after the second dose of the MenACWY control vaccine. The receptors shown here come from an adult who received the MenACWY meningococcal vaccine as a control.

V gene TRBV27 combines with J gene TRBJ1-2; the D gene is possibly TRBD1 (5 bases). The V gene's germline CDR1 is MNHEY and CDR2 SMNVEV (reference sequence). CDR3 size: 17 residues. V gave up 6 bases and J gave up 5 bases, with 25 bases separating them. The CDR3 nucleotides are TGTGCCAGCAGCCCCACCCGGGGTGTGGGGGGGGGTTATGGCTACACCTTC. Amino acids: CASSPTRGVGGGYGYTF.

V is TRBV29-1 and J is TRBJ2-3, with 9 bases identical to TRBD2. Trimming took 6 bases from V and 3 from J; bases not matched to a gene: 4. CDR1 SQVTM and CDR2 ANQGSEA come from the germline V gene. CDR3 length equals 13 residues. The CDR3, as DNA: TGCAGCGTGCGAGCGGGGGGTACAGATACGCAGTATTTT. The encoded protein is CSVRAGGTDTQYF.

This chain joins TRBV15 and TRBJ1-4; D ambiguous. Germline loops: CDR1 LNHNV, CDR2 YYDKDF (reference sequence). CDR3 length: 17 residues. Trimming shortened V by 0 bases and J by 0 bases, and 11 bases separated the two germline ends. DNA for the CDR3: TGTGCCACCAGCAGAGACCCCAGGAGTGCAACTAATGAAAAACTGTTTTTT. Translation: CATSRDPRSATNEKLFF.

The chain is built from TRBV11-3 and TRBJ2-1; no definite D call. Germline V gene sequence: CDR1 SGHNT, CDR2 YENEEA. The CDR3 covers 12 residues. V lost 3 bases, J lost 5 bases, and 5 bases lay in between. CDR3 amino acids: CASSFRDNEQFF. The CDR3 DNA reads as TGTGCCAGCAGCTTTAGGGACAATGAGCAGTTCTTC.

The V and J genes are TRBV7-8 and TRBJ2-3; tentative D call: TRBD2 (5 bases). The germline gives CDR1 SGHVS, CDR2 FQNEAQ. The CDR3 spans 15 residues. V lost 1 base to trimming and J lost 4 bases, with 12 bases between them. CDR3 protein: CASSLGRRRPDTQYF. The DNA of the CDR3 is TGTGCCAGCAGCTTAGGCAGGAGGAGGCCAGATACGCAGTATTTT. Full variable domain (missing parts from reference TRBV7-8 and TRBJ2-3): GAGVSQSPRYKVAKRGQDVALRCDPISGHVSLFWYQQALGQGPEFLTYFQNEAQLDKSGLPSDRFFAERPEGSVSTLKIQRTQQEDSAVYLCASSLGRRRPDTQYFGPGTRLTVL.